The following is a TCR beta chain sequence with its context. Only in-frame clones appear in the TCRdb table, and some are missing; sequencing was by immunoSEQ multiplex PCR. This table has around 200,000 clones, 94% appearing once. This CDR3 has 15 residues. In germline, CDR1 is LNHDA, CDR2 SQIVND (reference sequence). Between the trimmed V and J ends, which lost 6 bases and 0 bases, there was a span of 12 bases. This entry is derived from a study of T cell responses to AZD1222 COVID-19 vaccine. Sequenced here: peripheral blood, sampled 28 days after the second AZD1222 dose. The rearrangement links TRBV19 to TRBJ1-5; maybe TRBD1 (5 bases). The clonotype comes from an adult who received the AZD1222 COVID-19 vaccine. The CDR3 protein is CASRVTAYSNQPQHF. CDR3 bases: TGTGCCAGTAGAGTGACAGCCTATAGCAATCAGCCCCAGCATTTT.